This T cell receptor beta chain was documented in a study of blood T cell repertoires in COVID-19. Across the whole study: Researchers got acute and convalescent COVID-19 samples from the United States, Italy and Spain. PBMCs, B-cell-depleted T cells, or T cells were the source of the cDNA or gDNA that made up the material.

Germline V gives CDR1 MDHEN, CDR2 SYDVKM. V was cut by 11 bases and J by 0 bases, with 8 bases left in between. The CDR3 is made up of 12 amino acids. Repertoires were generated with immunoSEQ multiplex PCR, while TCRdb's copy carries only in-frame clones and drops some. Of 130,000 or so clones in the sample, approximately 90% were seen once. This chain joins TRBV28 and TRBJ2-1; D gene uncertain. The sequencing input was peripheral blood. The TCR sequence derives from a man aged 40-55 years with acute or convalescent COVID-19. The CDR3 sequence: CAVEDSYNEQFF. CDR3 in DNA: TGTGCCGTCGAGGACTCCTACAATGAGCAGTTCTTC.